This T cell receptor beta chain is drawn from a study of tumor and adjacent non-tumor tissue in lung cancer. Concerning this clonotype: A much bigger clone sits one base away, suggesting this may be a read error.

The template was RNA from unsorted bulk tissue. Three rounds of nested PCR, following a modified ARM-PCR protocol, produced the TCRbeta library. TCRdb analysed the multiplex PCR reads with MiXCR anew, one entry per CDR3 protein. The sample lists around 210,000 distinct CDR3 sequences; about 71% were seen once. CDR3 size: 13 residues. Germline V CDR1 and CDR2: SQVTM, ANQGSEA. Specimen: lung tumor tissue. This sequence was found in a man between 60 and 70 years old with non-small cell lung cancer. The rearrangement links TRBV29-1 to TRBJ2-1; D perhaps matches TRBD1 (5 bases). The CDR3 protein is CGVGFGQYNEQFF. The CDR3 nucleotides read TGCGGCGTTGGTTTTGGACAATACAATGAGCAGTTCTTC.